The 22 T cell receptor beta chains in this list originate from one sample, sequenced in a study of post-analysis software for immune sequencing data. Unique molecular identifiers had been added to the TCR beta cDNA libraries. TCRdb ran MiXCR on the PCR reads and lists one entry per CDR3 protein. The sample gives roughly 160,000 distinct CDR3 sequences, 35% to 40% of which show up once; roughly 28% is in the top ten. The sequences come from blood, collected after autologous hematopoietic stem cell transplantation. These receptors all stem from a girl aged 10 to 17 with multiple sclerosis.

This clonotype was seen ten or more times. J is TRBJ2-3 and V is TRBV25-1; 10 bases agree with TRBD2. The CDR3 has 15 amino acids. V lost 0 bases to trimming and J lost 5 bases; unmatched junction nucleotides: 2. Germline loops: CDR1 MGHDK, CDR2 SYGVNS. As DNA, the CDR3 is TGTGCCAGCAGTGAATACCGACTAGCGGGAGATACGCAGTATTTT. This sequence encodes CASSEYRLAGDTQYF. Complete variable domain (other parts from reference TRBV25-1 and TRBJ2-3): EADIYQTPRYLVIGTGKKITLECSQTMGHDKMYWYQQDPGMELHLIHYSYGVNSTEKGDLSSESTVSRIRTEHFPLTLESARPSHTSQYLCASSEYRLAGDTQYFGPGTRLTVL.

The chain combines TRBV13 with TRBJ2-1; D is possibly TRBD1 or TRBD2 (5 bases each). CDR3 length: 13 amino acids. Germline lookup yields CDR1 PRHDT and CDR2 FYEKMQ (reference sequence). V was shortened by 4 bases and J by 7 bases, with 11 bases between the two germline ends. The CDR3 DNA follows: TGTGCCAGCAGCTCCGTGGGGGTAAATGAGCAGTTCTTC. Protein: CASSSVGVNEQFF.

Worth noting for this clonotype: At one boundary the junction diverges from the germline segment, which might be a read error. The chain combines TRBV4-2 with TRBJ1-1; maybe TRBD1 (5 bases). The CDR3 covers 17 residues. Looked up from germline, CDR1 is LGHNA and CDR2 is YNFKEQ. CDR3 DNA sequence: TGTGCCAGCGGCCAAGATGAGGGGCGATTGGAAGACACTGAAGCTTTCTTT. It translates to CASGQDEGRLEDTEAFF.

The rearrangement joins TRBV20-1 to TRBJ2-3; maybe TRBD2 (5 bases). In germline, CDR1 is DFQATT, CDR2 SNEGSKA (reference sequence). This CDR3 has 16 amino acids. The V end was cut by 0 bases, the J end by 2 bases, with 15 bases between. The CDR3 nucleotides read TGCAGTGCTAGAGATAAGCCTCGACTAACCACAGATACGCAGTATTTT. It encodes CSARDKPRLTTDTQYF.

The table lists this clonotype with a few counts. V gene TRBV28 combines with J gene TRBJ2-7; 7 bases line up with TRBD1. J was trimmed by 3 bases and V by 2 bases; bases with no gene match: 13. The CDR3 extends over 17 amino acids. Germline CDR1 reads MDHEN; CDR2 reads SYDVKM. Here the CDR3 DNA reads TGTGCCAGCAGTTTACTCGCCGACAGGGTACTATGCTACGAGCAGTACTTC. Protein sequence: CASSLLADRVLCYEQYF.

The rearrangement joins TRBV15 to TRBJ2-1; D perhaps matches TRBD1 (6 bases). V lost 5 bases to trimming and J lost 9 bases, with 11 bases between them. There are 12 residues in the CDR3. CDR1 is LNHNV and CDR2 is YYDKDF in the germline V gene (reference sequence). The CDR3 loop is CATSPLGGEQFF. CDR3 DNA: TGTGCCACCAGCCCATTAGGGGGTGAGCAGTTCTTC.

Notes on this clonotype: This may come from a read error, since a much larger clone is one base off. This chain links TRBV6-5 with TRBJ1-2, with TRBD1 identical over 7 bases. Looked up from germline, CDR1 is MNHEY and CDR2 is SVGAGI. This CDR3 has 14 residues. CDR3 sequence reads: CASVRSGGNYGCTF. The DNA of the CDR3 is TGTGCCAGCGTTCGGTCAGGGGGGAACTATGGCTGCACCTTC.

A few counts support this clonotype. This chain joins TRBV20-1 and TRBJ2-7; D may be TRBD2 (6 bases). Germline loops: CDR1 DFQATT, CDR2 SNEGSKA (reference sequence). This CDR3 contains 18 residues. V was trimmed by 1 base and J by 5 bases, leaving 27 bases between them. CDR3 sequence: CSARASPGLFERRDEQYF. DNA of the CDR3: TGCAGTGCTAGAGCTAGCCCGGGACTTTTTGAACGGCGCGACGAGCAGTACTTC.

This rearrangement joins TRBV6-6 to TRBJ1-1; D uncertain. Per the germline V gene, CDR1 is MNHNY and CDR2 is SVGAGI (reference sequence). Trimming pared 1 base from V and 4 bases from J, leaving 19 bases between. The CDR3 consists of 17 residues. The CDR3: CASSYFESRRLSTEAFF. In DNA form, the CDR3 reads TGTGCCAGCAGTTACTTCGAGAGTCGGCGCCTGAGCACTGAAGCTTTCTTT.

The chain recombines TRBV20-1 with TRBJ1-4; 10 nucleotides align to TRBD1. CDR1 and CDR2 (germline): DFQATT, SNEGSKA (reference sequence). The CDR3 length is 14 residues. The V segment lost 4 bases and the J segment 5 bases; nucleotides outside the gene matches: 4. DNA of the CDR3: TGCAGTGCTAAGAGACAGGGGGCCAATGAAAAACTGTTTTTT. It codes for CSAKRQGANEKLFF.

Concerning this clonotype: A much larger clone differs from this one at a single base, so this may be a read error. The chain links TRBV19 to TRBJ1-2; no firm D call. This CDR3 comprises 12 residues. CDR1 and CDR2 (germline): LNHDA, SQIVND (reference sequence). CDR3 in DNA: TGTGCCAGGAGTATCCGCGTTGGGCGCAACACCTTC. Its protein is CARSIRVGRNTF.

The chain links TRBV15 to TRBJ2-7; D is possibly TRBD2 (6 bases). Germline-derived CDR1 and CDR2 are LNHNV and YYDKDF (reference sequence). V was shortened by 1 base and J by 7 bases, with 11 bases between the two germline ends. The CDR3 runs 13 residues. The CDR3 bases are TGTGCCACCAGCAGAGGGGGGACTCAAGAGCAGTACTTC. It yields the protein CATSRGGTQEQYF.

The rearrangement uses TRBV13 and TRBJ2-7; 12 nucleotides line up with TRBD1. Looked up from germline, CDR1 is PRHDT and CDR2 is FYEKMQ (reference sequence). J lost 5 bases, V lost 0 bases, and 2 bases had no gene match. The CDR3 sequence is 15 residues long. The CDR3 DNA is TGTGCCAGCAGCTTAGGGGGACAGGGGGCTCACGAGCAGTACTTC. Encoded protein: CASSLGGQGAHEQYF.

This clonotype was recorded a few times. The chain joins TRBV4-2 to TRBJ2-5, with 7 bases aligning to TRBD2. CDR3 length: 17 residues. The J segment lost 5 bases and the V segment lost 3 bases, leaving 15 bases of the junction unmatched. The V gene's germline CDR1 is LGHNA and CDR2 YNFKEQ. For the CDR3, the DNA is TGTGCCAGCAGCCAGACTAGCCCCACGGGGCCGGGGGAGACCCAGTACTTC. Translated: CASSQTSPTGPGETQYF.

J is TRBJ2-7 and V is TRBV7-2, with 13 nucleotides matching TRBD2. V gave up 4 bases and J gave up 0 bases; unmatched junction bases: 9. In germline, CDR1 is SGHTA, CDR2 FQGNSA. The CDR3 is 18 residues long. The CDR3 DNA sequence: TGTGCCAGCAGCTCTAGGACTAGCGGGAGATTTCGCTCCTACGAGCAGTACTTC. Translated: CASSSRTSGRFRSYEQYF. Looking up the rest from reference TRBV7-2 and TRBJ2-7 gives the full variable domain: GAGVSQSPSNKVTEKGKDVELRCDPISGHTALYWYRQSLGQGLEFLIYFQGNSAPDKSGLPSDRFSAERTGGSVSTLTIQRTQQEDSAVYLCASSSRTSGRFRSYEQYFGPGTRLTVT.

The V gene is TRBV10-3, the J gene TRBJ1-2; tentative D call: TRBD1 (5 bases). V dropped 2 bases and J dropped 6 bases, with 10 bases sitting between them. Germline CDR1 ENHRY, CDR2 SYGVKD. This CDR3 spans 13 amino acids. The DNA of the CDR3 is TGTGCCATCAGTGAGGAGGGACGGCATGGCTACACCTTC. It yields the protein CAISEEGRHGYTF.

The J gene is TRBJ2-3, the V gene TRBV5-1; D call uncertain. Germline-derived CDR1 and CDR2 are SGHRS and YFSETQ. The V end was cut by 4 bases, the J end by 2 bases, with 11 bases between. The CDR3 is 14 residues long. The CDR3 loop reads CASSPYEYTDTQYF. Written as DNA, the CDR3 is TGCGCCAGCAGCCCCTACGAATACACAGATACGCAGTATTTT.

This clonotype appeared a few times. The chain has TRBV4-1 and TRBJ1-5; D uncertain. The CDR3 has 16 amino acids. The V and J ends lost 3 bases and 0 bases respectively, with 12 bases between them. CDR1 MGHRA and CDR2 YSYEKL come from the germline V gene. CDR3 bases: TGCGCCAGCAGCCAGGGCGAAGATTATAGCAATCAGCCCCAGCATTTT. This gives the protein CASSQGEDYSNQPQHF.

In its sample, this clonotype was seen a few times. This CDR3 reads CASSYASRTHQPQHF. Here the CDR3 DNA reads TGTGCCAGCAGTTATGCATCCAGGACTCATCAGCCCCAGCATTTT. The chain employs TRBV6-2 or TRBV6-3 and TRBJ1-5; D remains ambiguous. V dropped 3 bases and J dropped 5 bases, with 14 bases sitting between them. Looked up from germline, CDR1 is MNHEY and CDR2 is SVGEGT. The CDR3 runs 15 residues.

This clonotype showed up just once. The chain couples TRBV28 to TRBJ2-2; D perhaps matches TRBD1 (5 bases). The length of the CDR3 is 12 residues. Germline CDR1 reads MDHEN; CDR2 reads SYDVKM. V was clipped by 1 base and J by 13 bases, with 10 bases between them. Written as DNA, the CDR3 is TGTGCCAGCAGTTTATCCAGGGAAGGGCTGTTTTTT. Amino acid sequence: CASSLSREGLFF.

This clonotype was detected only a few times. The chain employs TRBV6-5 and TRBJ1-2; no definite D call. This CDR3 has 14 residues. Germline V gene lookup returns CDR1 MNHEY and CDR2 SVGAGI. Trimming took 5 bases from V and 5 from J, leaving 15 bases between them. CDR3 nucleotide sequence: TGTGCCAGCAGTCCAGGCGGGTACCTATATGGCTACACCTTC. Translated: CASSPGGYLYGYTF.

Here the CDR3 reads CASIQLYEQYF. DNA for the CDR3: TGTGCCAGCATCCAGCTCTACGAGCAGTACTTC. The gene calls are TRBV6-1 and TRBJ2-7; D gene unclear. Trimming removed 7 bases at V and 3 bases at J, with 7 bases between. Germline CDR1 is MNHNS and CDR2 is SASEGT. The CDR3 covers 11 residues.